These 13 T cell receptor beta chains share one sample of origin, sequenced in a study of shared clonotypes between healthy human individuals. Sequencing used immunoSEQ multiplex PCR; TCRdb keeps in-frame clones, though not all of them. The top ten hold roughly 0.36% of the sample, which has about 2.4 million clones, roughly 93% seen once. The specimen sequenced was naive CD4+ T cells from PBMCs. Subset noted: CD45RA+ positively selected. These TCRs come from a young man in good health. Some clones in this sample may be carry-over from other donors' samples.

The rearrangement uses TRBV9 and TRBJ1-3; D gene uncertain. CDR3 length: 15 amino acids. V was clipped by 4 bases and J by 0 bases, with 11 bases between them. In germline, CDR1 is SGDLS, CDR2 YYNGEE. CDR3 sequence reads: CASSPRLGSGNTIYF. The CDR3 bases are TGTGCCAGCAGCCCTCGGTTAGGCTCTGGAAACACCATATATTTT.

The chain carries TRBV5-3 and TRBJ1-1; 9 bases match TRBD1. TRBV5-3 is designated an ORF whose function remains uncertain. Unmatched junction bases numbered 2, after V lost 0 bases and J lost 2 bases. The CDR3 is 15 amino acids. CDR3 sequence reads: CARSLDRGRNTEAFF. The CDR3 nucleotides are TGTGCCAGAAGCTTGGACAGGGGGCGCAACACTGAAGCTTTCTTT.

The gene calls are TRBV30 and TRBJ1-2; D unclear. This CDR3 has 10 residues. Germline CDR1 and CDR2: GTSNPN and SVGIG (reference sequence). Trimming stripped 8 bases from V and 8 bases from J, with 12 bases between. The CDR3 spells CALGEYGYTF. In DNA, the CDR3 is TGTGCCCTGGGAGAGTACGGCTACACCTTC.

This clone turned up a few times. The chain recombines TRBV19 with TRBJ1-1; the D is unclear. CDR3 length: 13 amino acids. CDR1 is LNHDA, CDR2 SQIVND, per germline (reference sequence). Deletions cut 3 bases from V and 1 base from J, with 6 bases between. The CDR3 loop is CASSMGENTEAFF. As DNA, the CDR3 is TGTGCCAGTAGTATGGGAGAGAACACTGAAGCTTTCTTT.

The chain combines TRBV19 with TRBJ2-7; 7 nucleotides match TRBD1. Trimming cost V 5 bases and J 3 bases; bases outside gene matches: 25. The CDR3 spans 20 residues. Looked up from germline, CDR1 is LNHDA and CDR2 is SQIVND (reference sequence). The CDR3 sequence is CASSANGQAYPPAPFYEQYF. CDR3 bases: TGTGCCAGTAGTGCCAACGGACAGGCCTACCCCCCCGCGCCCTTCTACGAGCAGTACTTC.

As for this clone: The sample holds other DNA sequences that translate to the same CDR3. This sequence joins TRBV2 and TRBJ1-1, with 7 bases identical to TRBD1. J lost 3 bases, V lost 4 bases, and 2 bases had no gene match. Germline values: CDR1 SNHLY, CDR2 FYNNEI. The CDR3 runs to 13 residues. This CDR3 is CASSARGDTEAFF. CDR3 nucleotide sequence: TGTGCCAGCAGTGCCAGGGGGGACACTGAAGCTTTCTTT.

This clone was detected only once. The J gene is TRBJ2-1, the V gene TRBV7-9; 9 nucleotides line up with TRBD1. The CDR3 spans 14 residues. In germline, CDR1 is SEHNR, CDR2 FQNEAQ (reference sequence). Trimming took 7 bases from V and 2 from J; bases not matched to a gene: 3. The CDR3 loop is CASTWTGAYNEQFF. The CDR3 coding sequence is TGTGCCAGCACATGGACAGGGGCCTACAATGAGCAGTTCTTC.

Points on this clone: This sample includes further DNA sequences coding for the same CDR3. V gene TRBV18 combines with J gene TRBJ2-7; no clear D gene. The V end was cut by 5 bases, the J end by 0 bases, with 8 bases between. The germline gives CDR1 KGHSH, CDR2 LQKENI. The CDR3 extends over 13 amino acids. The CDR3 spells CASSRQSSYEQYF. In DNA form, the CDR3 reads TGTGCCAGCTCAAGGCAGAGCTCCTACGAGCAGTACTTC.

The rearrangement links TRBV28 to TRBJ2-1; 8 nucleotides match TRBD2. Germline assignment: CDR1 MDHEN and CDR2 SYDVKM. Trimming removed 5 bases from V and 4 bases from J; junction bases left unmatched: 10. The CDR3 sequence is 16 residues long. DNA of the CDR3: TGTGCCAGCAGTCCAATTCTAGCGGGCGGGTACAATGAGCAGTTCTTC. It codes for CASSPILAGGYNEQFF.

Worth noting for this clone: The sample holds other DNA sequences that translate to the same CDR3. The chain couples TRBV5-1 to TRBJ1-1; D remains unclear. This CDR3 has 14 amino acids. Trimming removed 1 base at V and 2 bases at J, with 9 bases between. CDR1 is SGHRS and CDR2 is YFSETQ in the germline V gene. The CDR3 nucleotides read TGCGCCAGCAGCTTGCTAGGACTAAACACTGAAGCTTTCTTT. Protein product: CASSLLGLNTEAFF.

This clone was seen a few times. In DNA form, the CDR3 reads TGTGCCAGCAGCAATCCCGGCAGGGGGCGTACTGAAGCTTTCTTT. Amino acids: CASSNPGRGRTEAFF. The chain employs TRBV28 and TRBJ1-1, with 8 nucleotides matching TRBD1. Germline CDR1 MDHEN, CDR2 SYDVKM. V shed 6 bases and J 5 bases; nucleotides not matched to a gene: 11. The CDR3 has 15 residues.

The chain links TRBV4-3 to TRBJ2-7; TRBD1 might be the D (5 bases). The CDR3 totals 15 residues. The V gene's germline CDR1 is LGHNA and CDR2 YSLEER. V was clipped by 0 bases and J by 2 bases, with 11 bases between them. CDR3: CASSQEYRPTYEQYF. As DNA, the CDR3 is TGCGCCAGCAGCCAAGAGTACAGGCCTACCTACGAGCAGTACTTC.

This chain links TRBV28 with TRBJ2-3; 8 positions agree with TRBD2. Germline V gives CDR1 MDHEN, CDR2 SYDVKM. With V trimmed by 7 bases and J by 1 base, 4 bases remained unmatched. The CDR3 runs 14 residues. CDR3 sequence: CASMVAGRTDTQYF. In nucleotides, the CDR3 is TGTGCCAGCATGGTAGCGGGACGCACAGATACGCAGTATTTT.